This passage covers 24 T cell receptor beta chains from one sample sequenced in a study of shared clonotypes between healthy human individuals. Sequenced by immunoSEQ multiplex PCR; TCRdb stores in-frame clones only, minus some. The table lists 950,000 to 1,100,000 clones, 75% of them singletons, with approximately 1.5% in the top ten. Sequences were obtained from memory CD4+ T cells sorted from blood. Specified subset: CD45RA-negative fraction. The receptors come from a man aged 18 to 29 in good health.

V gene TRBV29-1 combines with J gene TRBJ2-5; D uncertain. Germline CDR1 reads SQVTM; CDR2 reads ANQGSEA. The ends were cut back, 3 bases at V and 4 bases at J, with 12 bases in the middle. This CDR3 contains 13 residues. In DNA, the CDR3 is TGCAGCGTTGACCTTGGGGTCCGAGAGACCCAGTACTTC. Its translation: CSVDLGVRETQYF.

CDR3 nucleotides: TGTGCCAGCAGTGGACAGTTACAAGAGACCCAGTACTTC. This encodes CASSGQLQETQYF. The chain recombines TRBV6-1 with TRBJ2-5; the D gene is possibly TRBD1 (5 bases). The CDR3 has 13 residues. Germline V gene data show CDR1 as MNHNS and CDR2 as SASEGT. Between the trimmed V and J ends, which lost 4 bases and 2 bases, there was a span of 8 bases.

This clone came up once. Other nucleotide sequences in the sample specify the same CDR3. The J gene is TRBJ1-1, the V gene TRBV5-1, with D perhaps TRBD1 (5 bases). Looked up from germline, CDR1 is SGHRS and CDR2 is YFSETQ. This CDR3 has 14 residues. V was trimmed by 2 bases and J by 3 bases, leaving 11 bases between them. CDR3: CASSLGDGYTEAFF. The CDR3 nucleotides read TGCGCCAGCAGCTTAGGGGACGGATACACTGAAGCTTTCTTT.

The genes are TRBV4-1 and TRBJ2-1; D perhaps matches TRBD2 (5 bases). Per the germline V gene, CDR1 is MGHRA and CDR2 is YSYEKL. V gave up 4 bases and J gave up 0 bases, with 22 bases separating them. CDR3 length equals 19 residues. CDR3 sequence (DNA): TGCGCCAGCAGCCCGCGCGGGCAACCCACCGCTAGCTCCTACAATGAGCAGTTCTTC. Translating it yields CASSPRGQPTASSYNEQFF.

The table lists this clone with a few counts. This chain links TRBV4-3 with TRBJ1-6, with D unresolved. The length of the CDR3 is 15 residues. V was trimmed by 1 base and J by 8 bases, leaving 12 bases between them. Germline V CDR1 and CDR2: LGHNA, YSLEER. CDR3: CASSQGSGLYSPLHF. CDR3 bases: TGCGCCAGCAGCCAAGGTTCGGGTTTGTATTCACCCCTCCACTTT.

V gene TRBV7-2 combines with J gene TRBJ1-5, with TRBD1 matching 8 bases. This CDR3 has 15 residues. The J segment lost 5 bases and the V segment lost 5 bases, leaving 8 bases of the junction unmatched. The germline V gene has CDR1 SGHTA and CDR2 FQGNSA. The CDR3 DNA reads TGTGCCAGCAGCGCAGGACAGGGTCACTATCAGCCCCAGCATTTT. Translation: CASSAGQGHYQPQHF.

The chain uses TRBV7-2 and TRBJ1-6; a weak D match, TRBD1 (5 bases). The CDR3 is 13 residues long. Trimming left V 1 base short and J 12 bases short, with 10 bases between. Germline V gene lookup returns CDR1 SGHTA and CDR2 FQGNSA. CDR3 nucleotides: TGTGCCAGCAGCTTAGATCGACAGAGACCCCTCCACTTT. Translation gives CASSLDRQRPLHF.

This clone turned up a few times. The chain employs TRBV9 and TRBJ2-1; TRBD2 is a possible D gene (6 bases). This CDR3 has 16 amino acids. V shed 0 bases and J shed 1 base, with 11 bases lying between them. CDR1 is SGDLS, CDR2 YYNGEE, per germline. CDR3 loop: CASSVAPSGSYNEQFF. CDR3 DNA: TGTGCCAGCAGCGTAGCGCCCAGCGGGTCCTACAATGAGCAGTTCTTC.

The chain has TRBV4-1 and TRBJ2-5, with D unresolved. CDR3 length: 12 amino acids. The germline V gene encodes CDR1 MGHRA and CDR2 YSYEKL. V was cut by 3 bases and J by 5 bases, with 7 bases left in between. CDR3 sequence: CASSHPMETQYF. The CDR3 DNA sequence: TGCGCCAGCAGCCATCCCATGGAGACCCAGTACTTC.

The rearrangement joins TRBV5-6 to TRBJ2-7, with 7 nucleotides matching TRBD1. Germline V gene lookup returns CDR1 SGHDT and CDR2 YYEEEE. The CDR3 consists of 14 residues. V was clipped by 0 bases and J by 7 bases; unmatched bases: 7. CDR3 protein: CASSLEGARGEQYF. The CDR3 nucleotides are TGTGCCAGCAGCTTGGAGGGGGCCAGGGGTGAGCAGTACTTC.

The table lists this clone with a few counts. V usage is TRBV29-1 and J usage is TRBJ1-1; D remains ambiguous. CDR1 and CDR2 from the germline V gene are SQVTM and ANQGSEA. The CDR3 sequence is 14 residues long. The V end was cut by 3 bases, the J end by 0 bases, with 11 bases between. In DNA, the CDR3 is TGCAGCGTTGAGGGAGGACCGGTGAACACTGAAGCTTTCTTT. Translation: CSVEGGPVNTEAFF. Looking up the rest from reference TRBV29-1 and TRBJ1-1 gives the full variable domain: SAVISQKPSRDICQRGTSLTIQCQVDSQVTMMFWYRQQPGQSLTLIATANQGSEATYESGFVIDKFPISRPNLTFSTLTVSNMSPEDSSIYLCSVEGGPVNTEAFFGQGTRLTVV.

This clone has just a few counts. The junction departs from germline at one end; a sequencing error may be responsible. This chain connects TRBV7-7 to TRBJ2-1, with D possibly TRBD1 on 6 matching bases. CDR1 is SSHAT and CDR2 is FNYEAQ in the germline V gene (reference sequence). The CDR3 is 14 amino acids. CDR3 in amino acids: CASSLGRGSNEQFF. CDR3 sequence (DNA): TGTGCTAGCAGCTTAGGCAGGGGTAGCAATGAGCAGTTCTTC.

The chain is built from TRBV18 and TRBJ2-1; D gene ambiguous. The V gene's germline CDR1 is KGHSH and CDR2 LQKENI. This CDR3 is built from 15 residues. V lost 2 bases, J lost 10 bases, and 18 bases lay in between. The CDR3 DNA follows: TGTGCCAGCTCACCAGGGGTTATAACCTTCGGGGAGCAGTTCTTC. Residues: CASSPGVITFGEQFF.

The chain recombines TRBV19 with TRBJ2-7, with 7 bases fitting TRBD1. Germline CDR1 reads LNHDA; CDR2 reads SQIVND (reference sequence). This CDR3 is 14 amino acids long. Trimming removed 3 bases from V and 3 bases from J; junction bases left unmatched: 5. The CDR3 sequence is CASSIEPGGYEQYF. CDR3 nucleotide sequence: TGTGCCAGTAGTATTGAGCCAGGGGGCTACGAGCAGTACTTC.

The chain carries TRBV18 and TRBJ2-3; TRBD2 might be the D (7 bases). The CDR3 has 14 amino acids. CDR1 is KGHSH and CDR2 is LQKENI in the germline V gene. Trimming cost V 3 bases and J 6 bases, with 13 bases left between them. CDR3 sequence: CASSPGGPFDTQYF. As DNA, the CDR3 is TGTGCCAGCTCACCCGGGGGGCCCTTCGATACGCAGTATTTT.

This clone was counted between two and nine times. The chain carries TRBV4-1 and TRBJ2-3; TRBD1 or TRBD2 may be the D gene (6 bases each). Germline CDR1 MGHRA, CDR2 YSYEKL. Trimming took 7 bases from V and 1 from J, leaving 15 bases between them. The CDR3 totals 15 residues. The CDR3 nucleotides are TGCGCCAGCACCCGCCACGGGGGCGGCACAGATACGCAGTATTTT. Translation gives CASTRHGGGTDTQYF.

A note on this clone: Other DNA sequences in this sample translate to the same CDR3. The chain employs TRBV5-1 and TRBJ2-7; no definite D call. The CDR3 covers 14 residues. Germline values: CDR1 SGHRS, CDR2 YFSETQ. V was trimmed by 0 bases and J by 3 bases, leaving 10 bases between them. CDR3 loop: CASSLVPGNYEQYF. As DNA, the CDR3 is TGCGCCAGCAGCTTGGTTCCGGGCAACTACGAGCAGTACTTC.

The V call is TRBV7-9, the J call TRBJ2-5, with 12 bases identical to TRBD2. J gave up 2 bases and V 3 bases, and 10 bases lay outside the gene matches. CDR1 and CDR2 (germline): SEHNR, FQNEAQ (reference sequence). The CDR3 totals 18 residues. The CDR3 DNA is TGTGCCAGCAGCTTTGGCAGACTAGCGGGGGCAAAACAAGAGACCCAGTACTTC. Translating it yields CASSFGRLAGAKQETQYF.

The V call is TRBV29-1, the J call TRBJ1-1, with 8 bases fitting TRBD1. J gave up 1 base and V 2 bases, and 9 bases lay outside the gene matches. From germline, CDR1 is SQVTM and CDR2 ANQGSEA. This CDR3 has 16 amino acids. This chain's CDR3 is CSVESGGAFKNTEAFF. For the CDR3, the DNA is TGCAGCGTTGAATCAGGGGGCGCCTTTAAGAACACTGAAGCTTTCTTT.

The genes are TRBV4-2 and TRBJ2-5, with D possibly called TRBD1 or TRBD2 (5 bases each). Deletions cut 1 base from V and 3 bases from J, with 9 bases between. CDR3 length: 14 residues. Germline CDR1 reads LGHNA; CDR2 reads YNFKEQ. The CDR3 region has the DNA TGTGCCAGCAGCCAAGTGGGGGTCGAAGAGACCCAGTACTTC. Translated: CASSQVGVEETQYF.

With regard to this clone: This clone may be a read error of a much larger clone one base away. The same CDR3 also results from other DNA sequences found in this sample. The chain couples TRBV6-6 to TRBJ2-7, with D perhaps matching TRBD1 (6 bases). This CDR3 contains 13 residues. Germline CDR1 MNHNY, CDR2 SVGAGI (reference sequence). Trimming removed 5 bases from V and 1 base from J, with 9 bases in between. This CDR3 is CASSPGQSYEQYF. In DNA, the CDR3 is TGTGCCAGCAGTCCGGGACAATCCTACGAGCAGTACTTC.

This rearrangement joins TRBV19 to TRBJ1-1; weak D call: TRBD1 (6 bases). The germline CDR1 and CDR2 sequences are LNHDA and SQIVND (reference sequence). Trimming took off 4 bases at V and 5 bases at J, with 17 bases between the two ends. The CDR3 is 15 residues long. CDR3 sequence reads: CASSTVRRGRTEAFF. CDR3 in DNA: TGTGCCAGTAGTACAGTCCGAAGGGGGAGGACTGAAGCTTTCTTT.

The chain carries TRBV7-2 and TRBJ1-1; weak D call: TRBD1 (5 bases). This CDR3 has 15 residues. Germline CDR1 and CDR2: SGHTA and FQGNSA. V was pared by 3 bases and J by 3 bases, with 14 bases between. DNA for the CDR3: TGTGCCAGCAGCTTCGGGACCCTCACCGACACTGAAGCTTTCTTT. The encoded protein is CASSFGTLTDTEAFF.

This chain joins TRBV5-6 and TRBJ1-2; 9 nucleotides line up with TRBD1. The CDR3 consists of 15 residues. V lost 4 bases to trimming and J lost 8 bases; unmatched junction nucleotides: 12. Looked up from germline, CDR1 is SGHDT and CDR2 is YYEEEE. As DNA, the CDR3 is TGTGCCAGCAGCCCGGGGACAGGGAGATGGATCGGCTACACCTTC. Its protein product is CASSPGTGRWIGYTF.